In this sample, the clone carrying this TCR beta chain turned up once. Per the original methods: Cell counts per sample came from amplifying reference gene primers. Repertoires were generated with immunoSEQ multiplex PCR, while TCRdb's copy carries only in-frame clones and drops some. V, J and clone size were drawn from that table, and D and trimming were deduced from the DNA. The table records 50,000 to 60,000 clones, 65% to 90% of them present only once. The entry originates in a study of blood T cell repertoires in COVID-19. In the study overall: Donors in the United States, Italy and Spain gave samples during acute or convalescent COVID-19. The cDNA or gDNA used as material had been derived from T cells, B-cell-depleted T cells, or PBMCs.

Germline V gene lookup returns CDR1 SGHRS and CDR2 YFSETQ. The ends were cut back, 1 base at V and 6 bases at J, with 11 bases in the middle. The CDR3 is 13 residues long. The TCR sequence derives from a human donor in a cohort sampled during active COVID-19. Material for sequencing was peripheral blood. The rearrangement joins TRBV5-1 to TRBJ2-7; D perhaps matches TRBD1 (6 bases). Here the CDR3 reads CASSLFSQGEQYF. The CDR3 DNA is TGCGCCAGCAGCTTGTTTTCACAGGGCGAGCAGTACTTC. The full variable domain, rest sourced from reference TRBV5-1 and TRBJ2-7, is KAGVTQTPRYLIKTRGQQVTLSCSPISGHRSVSWYQQTPGQGLQFLFEYFSETQRNKGNFPGRFSGRQFSNSRSEMNVSTLELGDSALYLCASSLFSQGEQYFGPGTRLTVT.